A single sample is the source of the 16 T cell receptor beta chains below, sequenced in a study of blood T cell repertoires in COVID-19. Sequenced by immunoSEQ multiplex PCR; TCRdb stores in-frame clones only, minus some. The data hold over 150,000 clones, with 87% observed a single time. Sequencing was done on a sample of PBMCs or T cells enriched from blood (not recorded which). These receptors were taken from a woman aged 45-65 years who had recovered from COVID-19.

The V and J genes are TRBV6-1 and TRBJ1-1, with unresolved D. Deletions cut 2 bases from V and 3 bases from J, with 10 bases between. This CDR3 has 14 amino acids. The germline V gene encodes CDR1 MNHNS and CDR2 SASEGT. CDR3 in amino acids: CASSEQAGDTEAFF. The DNA for the CDR3 is TGTGCCAGCAGTGAACAGGCAGGTGACACTGAAGCTTTCTTT.

The rearrangement uses TRBV30 and TRBJ2-5; 12 bases line up with TRBD1. The CDR3 has 16 residues. V shed 6 bases and J 5 bases; nucleotides not matched to a gene: 13. CDR1 and CDR2 (germline): GTSNPN, SVGIG (reference sequence). The DNA for the CDR3 is TGTGCCTGTGAAGCGGGGACAGGGGGCGATTTGGAGACCCAGTACTTC. Its translation: CACEAGTGGDLETQYF. Supplemented by reference TRBV30 and TRBJ2-5, the full variable domain reads SQTIHQWPATLVQPVGSPLSLECTVEGTSNPNLYWYRQAAGRGLQLLFYSVGIGQISSEVPQNLSASRPQDRQFILSSKKLLLSDSGFYLCACEAGTGGDLETQYFGPGTRLLVL.

This clone was counted between two and nine times. This chain connects TRBV5-1 to TRBJ2-2; tentative D call: TRBD1 (6 bases). V was trimmed by 1 base and J by 1 base, leaving 11 bases between them. The CDR3 runs 16 residues. The germline CDR1 and CDR2 sequences are SGHRS and YFSETQ. The CDR3 nucleotides read TGCGCCAGCAGCTTGCGGGACATGGGGAACACCGGGGAGCTGTTTTTT. It specifies CASSLRDMGNTGELFF.

This chain uses TRBV24-1 with TRBJ1-2; D is unresolved. This CDR3 spans 13 amino acids. V was clipped by 6 bases and J by 6 bases, with 13 bases between them. Germline CDR1 KGHDR, CDR2 SFDVKD. This CDR3 reads CATSRQVGDGYTF. CDR3 sequence (DNA): TGTGCCACCAGTCGGCAGGTAGGCGATGGCTACACCTTC.

The rearrangement links TRBV6-1 to TRBJ1-2, with D maybe TRBD1 (6 bases). Germline values: CDR1 MNHNS, CDR2 SASEGT. Deletions cut 1 base from V and 4 bases from J, with 10 bases between. The CDR3 runs 14 residues. The CDR3 bases are TGTGCCAGCAGTGAAGTGGACAGTGGCTATGGCTACACCTTC. Protein: CASSEVDSGYGYTF.

Concerning this clone: Other DNA variants within this sample encode the same CDR3. The V call is TRBV12-3 or TRBV12-4, the J call TRBJ1-3; D is uncertain. This CDR3 region has 13 residues. The V end lost 6 bases, the J end lost 4 bases, and 10 bases lay between the germline ends. CDR3 bases: TGTGCCAGCAGCCTCACGGGGGGAAACACCATATATTTT. This codes for CASSLTGGNTIYF.

The V and J genes are TRBV11-3 and TRBJ1-1; TRBD1 is a possible D gene (6 bases). The CDR3 is 14 amino acids. Germline V gene sequence: CDR1 SGHNT, CDR2 YENEEA. Trimming left V 6 bases short and J 5 bases short, with 16 bases between. The DNA of the CDR3 is TGTGCCAGCAGATCCCGACAGGTGGGAACTGAAGCTTTCTTT. It yields the protein CASRSRQVGTEAFF. The full variable domain, with the rest looked up from reference TRBV11-3 and TRBJ1-1, is EAGVVQSPRYKIIEKKQPVAFWCNPISGHNTLYWYLQNLGQGPELLIRYENEEAVDDSQLPKDRFSAERLKGVDSTLKIQPAELGDSAVYLCASRSRQVGTEAFFGQGTRLTVV.

The chain joins TRBV7-3 to TRBJ1-3; TRBD1 is a possible D gene (5 bases). Trimming took 2 bases from V and 2 from J, leaving 10 bases between them. The CDR3 runs to 15 residues. CDR1 is SGHTA, CDR2 FQGTGA, per germline. The CDR3 nucleotides read TGTGCCAGCAGCTTACGGGGGAACGCTGGAAACACCATATATTTT. This gives the protein CASSLRGNAGNTIYF.

CDR3 DNA: TGTGCCAGCAGGGAGGGTGAGCAGTTCTTC. This sequence encodes CASREGEQFF. The rearrangement links TRBV6-6 to TRBJ2-1; the D gene is possibly TRBD2 (6 bases). Germline V gives CDR1 MNHNY, CDR2 SVGAGI (reference sequence). CDR3 length: 10 amino acids. V was trimmed by 6 bases and J by 9 bases, leaving 6 bases between them.

This clone was observed once. The V and J genes are TRBV28 and TRBJ1-4; TRBD1 matches 8 bases. This CDR3 comprises 14 residues. J was trimmed by 8 bases and V by 6 bases; bases with no gene match: 8. Germline values: CDR1 MDHEN, CDR2 SYDVKM. CDR3: CASRQTGGEEKLFF. CDR3 nucleotide sequence: TGTGCCAGCAGGCAAACAGGGGGTGAGGAAAAACTGTTTTTT.

The chain employs TRBV7-9 and TRBJ2-5, with 7 bases that match TRBD1. The CDR3 loop spans 15 amino acids. The junction had 8 bases not matched to a gene; V was cut back by 3 bases and J by 4 bases. Germline V gives CDR1 SEHNR, CDR2 FQNEAQ (reference sequence). Here the CDR3 reads CASSFRGQFLETQYF. The CDR3 DNA is TGTGCCAGCAGCTTCAGGGGACAGTTTTTAGAGACCCAGTACTTC. The full variable domain, rest sourced from reference TRBV7-9 and TRBJ2-5, is DTGVSQNPRHKITKRGQNVTFRCDPISEHNRLYWYRQTLGQGPEFLTYFQNEAQLEKSRLLSDRFSAERPKGSFSTLEIQRTEQGDSAMYLCASSFRGQFLETQYFGPGTRLLVL.

The J gene is TRBJ2-2, the V gene TRBV5-1; D may be TRBD1 (6 bases). Trimming cost V 4 bases and J 3 bases, with 13 bases left between them. Germline-derived CDR1 and CDR2 are SGHRS and YFSETQ. This CDR3 has 15 amino acids. DNA of the CDR3: TGCGCCAGCAGCCTACCGACAGGAGACACCGGGGAGCTGTTTTTT. Its translation: CASSLPTGDTGELFF.

The V gene is TRBV5-1, the J gene TRBJ2-5, with TRBD2 matching over 13 bases. The V gene's germline CDR1 is SGHRS and CDR2 YFSETQ. After removal of 4 bases from V and 5 bases from J, the junction contained 5 bases not matched to a gene. The CDR3 is made up of 15 amino acids. CDR3 nucleotides: TGCGCCAGCAGCCCAGGGACTAGCGGGATCGAGACCCAGTACTTC. It specifies CASSPGTSGIETQYF.

This clone came up a few times. The rearrangement links TRBV7-2 to TRBJ2-7, with TRBD1 as a possible D gene (6 bases). Trimming pared 5 bases from V and 4 bases from J, leaving 12 bases between. Germline V gene sequence: CDR1 SGHTA, CDR2 FQGNSA. The CDR3 runs 13 residues. The CDR3 reads CASSRLTGYEQYF. CDR3 nucleotide sequence: TGTGCCAGCAGCCGACTCACAGGGTACGAGCAGTACTTC.

The chain couples TRBV11-2 to TRBJ1-2; TRBD1 is a possible D gene (6 bases). In germline, CDR1 is SGHAT, CDR2 FQNNGV. The CDR3 length is 16 residues. The V end was cut by 3 bases, the J end by 4 bases, with 18 bases between. This CDR3 reads CASSFYEGGGGYGYTF. The CDR3 DNA reads as TGTGCCAGCAGCTTCTACGAAGGGGGGGGAGGCTATGGCTACACCTTC.

V and J are TRBV6-5 and TRBJ2-1; 8 nucleotides align to TRBD1. The CDR3 is 14 amino acids. Germline V gives CDR1 MNHEY, CDR2 SVGAGI. Trimming took 2 bases from V and 6 from J; bases not matched to a gene: 3. The CDR3 is CASSYARGPNEQFF. Here the CDR3 DNA reads TGTGCCAGCAGTTACGCCAGGGGGCCCAATGAGCAGTTCTTC.